The TCR beta chain under discussion was sequenced for a study of tumor-infiltrating lymphocytes in primary liver carcinoma. General observations from the study: Tumor-blood pairs (like tumor-adjacent pairs) overlapped less than tumor region pairs did.

On this clonotype itself: Its target is unknown. The conserved phenylalanine or tryptophan normally closing the CDR3 is absent here, so this likely arose from a read error.

Taking about 20-31 mg of unsorted bulk tissue, the authors co-extracted RNA and DNA. Patients had chronic HBV infection and were treatment-naive. Each individual tumor supplied samples from five separate regions. All tumor samples contained more than 85% viable tumor cells. The CDR3 extends over 13 amino acids. The germline gives CDR1 WSHSY, CDR2 SAAADI. The template, approximately 500 ng total RNA, yielded TCR beta cDNA made with a constant-region primer. Modified slightly, ARM-PCR produced TCR beta libraries over three nested multiplex PCR rounds. Investigators reported that the first two PCR rounds, at around 9 cycles each, used TRBV1-TRBV30 forward primers with a C-beta reverse primer. In TCRdb, the multiplex PCR reads were re-called with MiXCR into one record per CDR3 protein. The top ten hold 15% to 25% of the sample, which has roughly 100,000 distinct CDR3 sequences, approximately 78% seen once.

The sample consisted of liver tumor tissue from sampling region 3. The subset is: tumor region T3, left-lateral pole. The chain is built from TRBV10-2 and TRBJ2-2, with TRBD2 as a possible D gene (5 bases). This clonotype originated in a man in his forties with primary liver carcinoma and hepatitis B virus infection. This CDR3 is CASKSGYTRELFI. The DNA for the CDR3 is TGCGCCAGCAAGAGCGGTTACACCAGGGAGCTGTTTATT.